This TCR beta chain is from a study of blood T cell repertoires in COVID-19. Whole-study context: PBMCs, B-cell-depleted T cells, or T cells provided the cDNA or gDNA that made up the material.

V lost 0 bases to trimming and J lost 13 bases; unmatched junction nucleotides: 10. The CDR3 runs to 15 residues. Germline values: CDR1 LGHNA, CDR2 YSLEER. This table comes from immunoSEQ multiplex PCR, and its TCRdb copy is limited to in-frame clones, with some not included. This sample has about 370,000 clones, with 91% found just once. In assigning cohorts, the study relied on participant-reported clinical history. The clonotype originates from a woman in her thirties or forties who had been exposed to COVID-19. The chain is built from TRBV4-3 and TRBJ1-3, with 9 bases aligning to TRBD1. Sequencing input: PBMCs or T cells enriched from blood (not recorded which). CDR3 nucleotides: TGCGCCAGCAGCCAAGATCCGGGACAGGGTTTCGTTATATATTTT. Its protein product is CASSQDPGQGFVIYF.